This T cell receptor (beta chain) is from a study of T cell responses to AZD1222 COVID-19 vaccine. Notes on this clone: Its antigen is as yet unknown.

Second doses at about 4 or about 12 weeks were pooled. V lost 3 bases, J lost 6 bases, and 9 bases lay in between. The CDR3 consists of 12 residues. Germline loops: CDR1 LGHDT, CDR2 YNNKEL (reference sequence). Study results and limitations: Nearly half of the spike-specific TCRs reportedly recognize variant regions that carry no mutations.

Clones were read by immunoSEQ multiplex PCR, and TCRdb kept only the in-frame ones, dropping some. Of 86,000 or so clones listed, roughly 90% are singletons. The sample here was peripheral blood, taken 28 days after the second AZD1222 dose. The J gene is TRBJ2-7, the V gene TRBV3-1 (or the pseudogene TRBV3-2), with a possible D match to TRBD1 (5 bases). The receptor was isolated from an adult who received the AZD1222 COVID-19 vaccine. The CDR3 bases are TGTGCCAGCAGCCAGGAAGGGGCCGAGCAGTACTTC. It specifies CASSQEGAEQYF.